The entry below describes one T cell receptor (beta chain). Its specificity is not known. This specimen belongs to a study of T cell clones after liver transplantation. Study results and caveats: In most of the 8 subjects, circulating graft-donor-reactive CD4 TCRbeta sequences fell significantly after transplant. Small, mixed patient groups and varying post-transplant times limit these conclusions.

The data were produced by immunoSEQ multiplex PCR, yet TCRdb's version contains in-frame clones alone and is incomplete. The table has roughly 100,000 clones, approximately 85% seen once. Trimming shortened V by 1 base and J by 7 bases, and 14 bases separated the two germline ends. From germline, CDR1 is SGHTA and CDR2 FQGNSA. The CDR3 has 15 residues. This specimen was CD4+ T cells from blood, taken before liver transplant. The V and J genes are TRBV7-2 and TRBJ1-5; tentatively, D is TRBD1 (5 bases). This sequence originates from a human donor who received a liver transplant. CDR3 amino acids: CASSLVEGFGQPQHF. Written as DNA, the CDR3 is TGTGCCAGCAGCTTAGTGGAGGGGTTCGGGCAGCCCCAGCATTTT.